This entry lists 4 T cell receptor beta chains sequenced from one sample in a study of shared clonotypes between healthy human individuals. Profiling relied on immunoSEQ multiplex PCR, and the TCRdb table lists in-frame clones only, not all of them. Here the sample spans 2 million to 2.5 million clones, more than 80% being singletons. Sequenced input: naive CD4+ T cells from PBMCs. Regarding subset: CD45RA+ positively selected. All receptors derive from a young man in good health. Some clones in this sample may be carry-over from other donors' samples.

This clone was seen only once. This sequence joins TRBV7-7 and TRBJ1-1; 7 nucleotides match TRBD1. The CDR3 loop spans 22 amino acids. Germline loops: CDR1 SSHAT, CDR2 FNYEAQ (reference sequence). The trim removed 5 bases at V and 2 bases at J, leaving 29 bases unmatched. CDR3 coding DNA: TGTGCCAGCAGCCCCCGGGACAGTCGAGCAGGCATCCCCGACGCATACAACACTGAAGCTTTCTTT. Encoded protein: CASSPRDSRAGIPDAYNTEAFF.

This sequence joins TRBV27 and TRBJ1-2; D is unresolved. The germline CDR1 and CDR2 sequences are MNHEY and SMNVEV (reference sequence). The CDR3 consists of 14 residues. With 3 bases removed from V and 2 bases from J, the gap between germline ends came to 10 bases. The CDR3: CASSLDTHNYGYTF. The CDR3 DNA sequence: TGTGCCAGCAGTTTGGATACACACAACTATGGCTACACCTTC.

The chain combines TRBV18 with TRBJ2-7, with no clear D. The CDR3 contains 17 residues. Looked up from germline, CDR1 is KGHSH and CDR2 is LQKENI. Deletions cut 0 bases from V and 4 bases from J, with 19 bases between. The CDR3 DNA sequence: TGTGCCAGCTCACCACCGGGGTGGCAACCGAAACCTTACGAGCAGTACTTC. Its protein product is CASSPPGWQPKPYEQYF.

The V and J genes are TRBV18 and TRBJ2-3; the match to TRBD1 covers 9 bases. The trim removed 2 bases at V and 3 bases at J, leaving 6 bases unmatched. The CDR3 is 16 amino acids. CDR1 and CDR2 (germline): KGHSH, LQKENI. CDR3 in DNA: TGTGCCAGCTCACCATTTCGGGACAGGGTTACAGATACGCAGTATTTT. Amino acid sequence: CASSPFRDRVTDTQYF.